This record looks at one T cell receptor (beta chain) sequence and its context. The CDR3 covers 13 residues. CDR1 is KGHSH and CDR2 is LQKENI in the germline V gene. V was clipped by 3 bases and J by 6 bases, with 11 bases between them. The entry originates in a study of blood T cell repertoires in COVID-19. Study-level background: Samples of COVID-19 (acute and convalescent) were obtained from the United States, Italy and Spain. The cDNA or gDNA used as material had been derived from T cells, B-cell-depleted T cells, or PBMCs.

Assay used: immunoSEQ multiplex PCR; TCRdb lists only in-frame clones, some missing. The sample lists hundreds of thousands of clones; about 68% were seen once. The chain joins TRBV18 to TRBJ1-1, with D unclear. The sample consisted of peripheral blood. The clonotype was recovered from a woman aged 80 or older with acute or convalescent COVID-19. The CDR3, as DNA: TGTGCCAGCTCACCCCTAAGAAACGCTGAAGCTTTCTTT. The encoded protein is CASSPLRNAEAFF.